The 10 T cell receptor beta chains given below trace back to one sample, sequenced in a study of blood T cell repertoires in COVID-19. Measured with immunoSEQ multiplex PCR; TCRdb has only the in-frame clones, and not every one. The table lists roughly 28,000 clones, 85% to 90% of them singletons. Input material: peripheral blood. The receptors stem from a human donor in a cohort sampled during active COVID-19.

This clone was counted once. This chain joins TRBV7-9 and TRBJ2-1; the match to TRBD2 covers 10 bases. Germline V lookup: CDR1 SEHNR, CDR2 FQNEAQ (reference sequence). V lost 2 bases, J lost 5 bases, and 12 bases stayed unmatched. This CDR3 is built from 18 residues. CDR3 coding DNA: TGTGCCAGCAGCTTACCCCCTCGACTAGCGGGCCTAAACAATGAGCAGTTCTTC. It specifies CASSLPPRLAGLNNEQFF.

This sequence joins TRBV11-2 and TRBJ2-7; 12 nucleotides align to TRBD2. The germline V gene encodes CDR1 SGHAT and CDR2 FQNNGV. The CDR3 is 15 amino acids. The ends lost 4 bases at V and 3 bases at J; junction bases unmatched: 4. The CDR3 nucleotides are TGTGCCAGCAGCTGGGGGACTAGCGGGTACTACGAGCAGTACTTC. It codes for CASSWGTSGYYEQYF.

This rearrangement joins TRBV15 to TRBJ1-2; a possible D gene is TRBD1 (5 bases). The CDR3 is made up of 17 amino acids. Germline lookup yields CDR1 LNHNV and CDR2 YYDKDF (reference sequence). The germline V and J ends were trimmed by 5 bases and 4 bases, with 23 bases remaining between them. The CDR3 coding sequence is TGTGCCACCAGCCTAGAGACTCCAGGGATCCGTCCCTATGGCTACACCTTC. Translating it yields CATSLETPGIRPYGYTF.

The genes are TRBV5-4 and TRBJ2-1, with D perhaps TRBD2 (6 bases). Trimming removed 5 bases from V and 0 bases from J, with 12 bases in between. This CDR3 contains 15 residues. CDR1 is SGHNT, CDR2 YYREEE, per germline (reference sequence). The CDR3 spells CASSQDYSSYNEQFF. CDR3 sequence (DNA): TGTGCCAGCAGTCAGGACTATAGCTCCTACAATGAGCAGTTCTTC.

The chain is built from TRBV7-9 and TRBJ2-1, with D tentatively TRBD2 (5 bases). V was pared by 1 base and J by 6 bases, with 7 bases between. CDR1 and CDR2 from the germline V gene are SEHNR and FQNEAQ (reference sequence). This CDR3 is 13 amino acids long. This CDR3 reads CASSLGLANEQFF. CDR3 DNA: TGTGCCAGCAGCTTAGGGCTAGCCAATGAGCAGTTCTTC.

V is TRBV15 and J is TRBJ2-7, with 11 bases lining up with TRBD2. V lost 5 bases, J lost 2 bases, and 5 bases stayed unmatched. The CDR3 is made up of 15 amino acids. Germline V gene lookup returns CDR1 LNHNV and CDR2 YYDKDF (reference sequence). The CDR3 loop reads CATSEVTSGAYEQYF. The CDR3 coding sequence is TGTGCCACCAGCGAAGTGACTAGCGGGGCCTACGAGCAGTACTTC. The full variable domain, in which reference TRBV15 and TRBJ2-7 provide the parts outside the CDR3, is DAMVIQNPRYQVTQFGKPVTLSCSQTLNHNVMYWYQQKSSQAPKLLFHYYDKDFNNEADTPDNFQSRRPNTSFCFLDIRSPGLGDTAMYLCATSEVTSGAYEQYFGPGTRLTVT.

This CDR3 is CASRPEGSGEQYF. The CDR3 DNA reads as TGCGCCAGCAGACCGGAGGGATCTGGCGAGCAGTACTTC. The chain couples TRBV5-1 to TRBJ2-7, with TRBD2 as a possible D gene (6 bases). V dropped 5 bases and J dropped 6 bases, with 15 bases sitting between them. This CDR3 contains 13 residues. From germline, CDR1 is SGHRS and CDR2 YFSETQ.

The rearrangement joins TRBV6-5 to TRBJ1-6; weak D call: TRBD1 (6 bases). Germline CDR1 and CDR2: MNHEY and SVGAGI. V shed 7 bases and J shed 5 bases, with 15 bases lying between them. This CDR3 is built from 15 residues. CDR3 residues: CASTISGQNNSPLHF. For the CDR3, the DNA is TGTGCCAGCACCATTTCGGGACAAAATAATTCACCCCTCCACTTT.

This chain's CDR3 is CASSERPVGMGNQPQHF. In nucleotides, the CDR3 is TGTGCCAGCAGTGAAAGGCCTGTCGGGATGGGAAATCAGCCCCAGCATTTT. The V and J genes are TRBV6-1 and TRBJ1-5; the D is unclear. V shed 2 bases and J shed 4 bases, with 18 bases lying between them. Per the germline V gene, CDR1 is MNHNS and CDR2 is SASEGT. This CDR3 is built from 17 residues.

The chain uses TRBV6-5 and TRBJ1-1; tentatively, D is TRBD1 (5 bases). V was pared by 5 bases and J by 5 bases, with 15 bases between. Per germline, CDR1 MNHEY and CDR2 SVGAGI. This CDR3 is built from 14 residues. The CDR3 sequence: CASSLSGSGTEAFF. DNA of the CDR3: TGTGCCAGCAGTCTTTCAGGGTCAGGGACTGAAGCTTTCTTT.